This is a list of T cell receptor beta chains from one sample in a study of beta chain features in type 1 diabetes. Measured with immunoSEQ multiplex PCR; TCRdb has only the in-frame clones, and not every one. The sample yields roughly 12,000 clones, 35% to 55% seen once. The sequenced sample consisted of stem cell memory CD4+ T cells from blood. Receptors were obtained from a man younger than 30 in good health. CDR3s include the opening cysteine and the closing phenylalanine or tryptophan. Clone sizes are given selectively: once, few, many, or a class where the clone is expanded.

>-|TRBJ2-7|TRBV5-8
CASSSKASGMSYEQYF
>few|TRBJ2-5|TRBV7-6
CASSQGVGETQYF
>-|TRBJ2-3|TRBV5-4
CASSVGHSTDTQYF
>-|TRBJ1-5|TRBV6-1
CASSDTGGNQPQHF
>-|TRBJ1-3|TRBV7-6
CASSLQSQGDSSGNTIYF
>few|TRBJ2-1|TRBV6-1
CASSPPYSYNEQFF
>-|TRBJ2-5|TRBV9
CASSVGMWGGGETQYF
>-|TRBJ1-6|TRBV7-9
CASSPLTGNNSPLHF
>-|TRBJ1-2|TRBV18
CASSHGTGNDYGYTF
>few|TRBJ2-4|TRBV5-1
CASILQGASGDIQYF
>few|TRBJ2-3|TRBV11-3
CASSRRGGPFDTQYF
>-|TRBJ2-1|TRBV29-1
CSVAGGWGNEQFF
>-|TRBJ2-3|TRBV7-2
CASIPRRGADTQYF
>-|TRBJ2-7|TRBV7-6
CASSSKPGQDSYEQYF
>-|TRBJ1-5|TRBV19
CASSMAAGLSNQPQHF
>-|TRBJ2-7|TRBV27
CASSPTGTGYHEQYF
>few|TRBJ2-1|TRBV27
CASSFSGGVYNEQFF
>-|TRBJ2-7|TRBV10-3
CATLKGRDTPYEQYF
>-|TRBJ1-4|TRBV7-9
CASSSYRGGEKLFF
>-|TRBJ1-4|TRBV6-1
CASRRDIVDEKLFF
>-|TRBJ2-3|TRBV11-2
CASRWGEASTDTQYF
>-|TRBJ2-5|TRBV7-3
CASSQGRARETQYF
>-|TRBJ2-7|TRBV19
CASSSRPGHLGQYF
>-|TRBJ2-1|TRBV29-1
CSARVIAGGYNEQFF
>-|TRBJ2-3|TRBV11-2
CASSSRLAGITDTQYF
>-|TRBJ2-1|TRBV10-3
CAISEPTGTSGLYNEQFF
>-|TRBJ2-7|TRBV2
CASSRGLTYEQYF
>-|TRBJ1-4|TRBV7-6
CASQVTGAGGNEKLFF
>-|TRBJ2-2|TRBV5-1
CASSSLSGTGELFF
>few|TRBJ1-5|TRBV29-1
CSVTLQGIGQPQHF
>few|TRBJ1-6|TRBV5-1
CASSLSPGDNSPLHF
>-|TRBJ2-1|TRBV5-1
CASSRRTSGGYNEQFF
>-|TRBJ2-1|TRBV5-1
CASSFASAGGPGEQFF
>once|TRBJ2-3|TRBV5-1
CASSFGATGGDTQYF
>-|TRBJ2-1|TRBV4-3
CASRDRGSNEQFF
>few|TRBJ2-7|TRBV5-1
CASSLQGLAGSYEQYF
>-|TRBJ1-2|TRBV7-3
CASSFGTGGGYTF
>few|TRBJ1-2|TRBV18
CASSPMAGGAEGYTF
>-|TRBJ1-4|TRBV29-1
CSVPTLQGVNEKLFF
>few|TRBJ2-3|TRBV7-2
CASSLGVSSVADTQYF
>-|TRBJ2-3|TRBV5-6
CASSLDAVHTDTQYF
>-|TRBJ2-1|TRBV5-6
CASSFSLTSGGALEQFF
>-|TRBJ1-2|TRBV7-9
CASSFSSHGYTF
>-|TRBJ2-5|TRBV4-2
CASSHTLDSKVVETQYF
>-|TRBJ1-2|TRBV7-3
CASSWSGNYGYTF
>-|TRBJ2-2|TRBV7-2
CASSLGTGFFGELFF
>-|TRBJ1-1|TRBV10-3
CAISGQPNTEAFF
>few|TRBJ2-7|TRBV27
CASSPTGQGIYEQYF
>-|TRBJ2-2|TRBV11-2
CASSSGLADTGELFF
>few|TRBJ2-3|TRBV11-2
CASSLEGLAGADTQYF
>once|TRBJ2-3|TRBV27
CASSLVVWRYTDTQYF
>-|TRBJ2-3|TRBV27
CASRGGRTDTQYF
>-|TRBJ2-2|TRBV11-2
CASSGTSGTNTGELFF
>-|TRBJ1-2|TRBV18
CASSEDRSSGYTF
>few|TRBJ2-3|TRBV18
CASSPQLPADTQYF
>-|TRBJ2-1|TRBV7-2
CATQGASNEQFF
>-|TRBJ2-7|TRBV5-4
CASSRGQGPYEQYF
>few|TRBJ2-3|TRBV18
CASSPLSGEVDTQYF